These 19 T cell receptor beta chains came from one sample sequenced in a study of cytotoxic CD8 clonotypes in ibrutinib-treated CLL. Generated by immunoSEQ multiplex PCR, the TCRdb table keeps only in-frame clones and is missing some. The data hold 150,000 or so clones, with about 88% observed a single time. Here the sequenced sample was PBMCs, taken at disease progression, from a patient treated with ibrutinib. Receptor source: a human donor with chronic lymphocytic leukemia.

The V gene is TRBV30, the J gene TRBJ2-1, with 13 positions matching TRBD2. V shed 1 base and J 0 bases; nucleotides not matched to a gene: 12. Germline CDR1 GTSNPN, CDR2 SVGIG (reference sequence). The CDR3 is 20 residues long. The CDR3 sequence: CAWSALGTSGIIRSYNEQFF. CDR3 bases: TGTGCCTGGAGTGCCCTTGGGACTAGCGGGATAATTCGCTCCTACAATGAGCAGTTCTTC.

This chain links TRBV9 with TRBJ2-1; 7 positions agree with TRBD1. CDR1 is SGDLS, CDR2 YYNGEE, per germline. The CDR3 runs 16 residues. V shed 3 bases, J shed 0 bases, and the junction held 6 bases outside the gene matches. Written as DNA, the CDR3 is TGTGCCAGCAGCGCTGGGGGACAGCGCTCCTACAATGAGCAGTTCTTC. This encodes CASSAGGQRSYNEQFF.

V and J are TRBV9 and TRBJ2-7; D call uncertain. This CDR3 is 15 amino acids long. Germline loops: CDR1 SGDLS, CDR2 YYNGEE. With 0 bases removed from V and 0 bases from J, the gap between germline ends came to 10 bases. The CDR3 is CASSVAPSRSYEQYF. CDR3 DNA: TGTGCCAGCAGCGTAGCGCCCAGCCGCTCCTACGAGCAGTACTTC.

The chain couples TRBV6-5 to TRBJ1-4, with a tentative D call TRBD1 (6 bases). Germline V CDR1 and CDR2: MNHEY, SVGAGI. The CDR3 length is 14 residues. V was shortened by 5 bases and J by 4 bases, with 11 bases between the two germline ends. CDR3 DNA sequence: TGTGCCAGCAGTCGAGGGGGATTTAATGAAAAACTGTTTTTT. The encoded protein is CASSRGGFNEKLFF.

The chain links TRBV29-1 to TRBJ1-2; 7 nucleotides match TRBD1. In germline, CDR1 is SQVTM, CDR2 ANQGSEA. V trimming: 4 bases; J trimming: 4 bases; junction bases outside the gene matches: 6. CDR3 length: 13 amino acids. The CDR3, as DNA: TGCAGCGTTGGGGACAGCCGTGCCTATGGCTACACCTTC. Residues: CSVGDSRAYGYTF.

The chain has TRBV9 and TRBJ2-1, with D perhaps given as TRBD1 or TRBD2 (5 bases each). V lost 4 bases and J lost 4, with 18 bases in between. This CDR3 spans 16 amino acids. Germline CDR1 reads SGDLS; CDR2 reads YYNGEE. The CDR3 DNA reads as TGTGCCAGCAGCACCACTAGGGACCCCCGGTACAATGAGCAGTTCTTC. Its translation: CASSTTRDPRYNEQFF.

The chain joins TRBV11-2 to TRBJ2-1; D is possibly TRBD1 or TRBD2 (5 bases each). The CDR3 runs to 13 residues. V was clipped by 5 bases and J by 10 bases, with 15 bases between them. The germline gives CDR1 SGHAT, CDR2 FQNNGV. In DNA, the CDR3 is TGTGCCAGCAGCCTGGGACCCCCATCAGAGCAGTTCTTC. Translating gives CASSLGPPSEQFF.

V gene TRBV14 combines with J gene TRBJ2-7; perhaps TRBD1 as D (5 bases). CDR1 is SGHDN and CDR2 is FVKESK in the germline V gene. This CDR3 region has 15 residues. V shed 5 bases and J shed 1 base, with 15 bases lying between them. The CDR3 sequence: CASSSFSDKSYEQYF. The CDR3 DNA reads TGTGCCAGCAGCTCTTTCTCGGACAAGTCCTACGAGCAGTACTTC.

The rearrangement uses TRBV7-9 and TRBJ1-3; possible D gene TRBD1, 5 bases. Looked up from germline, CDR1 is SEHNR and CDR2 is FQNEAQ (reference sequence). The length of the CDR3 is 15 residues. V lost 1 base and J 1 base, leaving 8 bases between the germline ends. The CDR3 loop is CASSLVPGSGNTIYF. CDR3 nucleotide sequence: TGTGCCAGCAGCTTAGTTCCAGGGTCTGGAAACACCATATATTTT.

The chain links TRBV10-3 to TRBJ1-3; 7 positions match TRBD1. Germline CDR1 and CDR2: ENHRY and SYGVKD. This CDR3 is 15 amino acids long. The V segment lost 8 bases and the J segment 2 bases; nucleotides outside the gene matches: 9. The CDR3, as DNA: TGTGCCATCGCCGAGGACAGGTTAGCTGGAAACACCATATATTTT. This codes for CAIAEDRLAGNTIYF.

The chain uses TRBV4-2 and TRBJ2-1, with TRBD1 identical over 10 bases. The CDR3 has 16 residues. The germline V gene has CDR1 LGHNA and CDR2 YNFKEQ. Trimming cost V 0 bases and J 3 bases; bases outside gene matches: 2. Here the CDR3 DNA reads TGTGCCAGCAGCCAAGATTGGGACAGGGGCTACAATGAGCAGTTCTTC. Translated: CASSQDWDRGYNEQFF.

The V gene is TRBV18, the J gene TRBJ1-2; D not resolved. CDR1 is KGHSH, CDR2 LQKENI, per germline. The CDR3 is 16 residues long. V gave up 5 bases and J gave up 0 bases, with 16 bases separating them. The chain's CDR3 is CASSSLMEGSNYGYTF. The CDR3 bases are TGTGCCAGCTCATCACTAATGGAGGGATCTAACTATGGCTACACCTTC.

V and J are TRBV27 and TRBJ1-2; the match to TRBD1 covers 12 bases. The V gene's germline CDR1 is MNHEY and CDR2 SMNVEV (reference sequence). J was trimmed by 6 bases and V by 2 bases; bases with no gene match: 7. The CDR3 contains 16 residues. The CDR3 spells CASSLERDRGRHGYTF. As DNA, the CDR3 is TGTGCCAGCAGTTTAGAGCGGGACAGGGGGCGCCATGGCTACACCTTC.

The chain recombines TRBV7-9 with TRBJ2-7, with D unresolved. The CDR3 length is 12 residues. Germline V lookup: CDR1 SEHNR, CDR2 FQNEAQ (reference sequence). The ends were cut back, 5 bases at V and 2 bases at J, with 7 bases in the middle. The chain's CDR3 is CASSRGTYEQYF. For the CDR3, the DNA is TGTGCCAGCAGCCGTGGAACCTACGAGCAGTACTTC.

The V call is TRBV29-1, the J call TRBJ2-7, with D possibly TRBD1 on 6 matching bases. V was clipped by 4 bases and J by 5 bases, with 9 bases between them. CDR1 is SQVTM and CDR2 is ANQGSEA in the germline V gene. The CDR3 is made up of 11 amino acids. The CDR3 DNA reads TGCAGCGTTGGTGACAGGAACGAGCAGTACTTC. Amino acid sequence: CSVGDRNEQYF.

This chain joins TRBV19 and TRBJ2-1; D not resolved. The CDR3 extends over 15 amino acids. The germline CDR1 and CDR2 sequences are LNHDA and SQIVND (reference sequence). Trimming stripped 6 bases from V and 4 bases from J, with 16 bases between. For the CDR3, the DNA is TGTGCCAGTAGCATATCAGATAACCAATACAATGAGCAGTTCTTC. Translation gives CASSISDNQYNEQFF. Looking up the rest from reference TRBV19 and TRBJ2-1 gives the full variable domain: DGGITQSPKYLFRKEGQNVTLSCEQNLNHDAMYWYRQDPGQGLRLIYYSQIVNDFQKGDIAEGYSVSREKKESFPLTVTSAQKNPTAFYLCASSISDNQYNEQFFGPGTRLTVL.

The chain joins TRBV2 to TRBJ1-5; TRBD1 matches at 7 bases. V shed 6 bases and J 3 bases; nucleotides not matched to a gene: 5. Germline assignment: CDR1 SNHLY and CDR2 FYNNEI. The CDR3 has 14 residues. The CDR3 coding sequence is TGTGCCAGCAGCCGGGACAGTCCCAATCAGCCCCAGCATTTT. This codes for CASSRDSPNQPQHF.

The CDR3 protein is CASSLAVGTNYGYTF. The CDR3 DNA reads TGCGCCAGCAGCTTGGCCGTCGGTACTAACTATGGCTACACCTTC. The chain carries TRBV5-1 and TRBJ1-2; D gene ambiguous. Germline-derived CDR1 and CDR2 are SGHRS and YFSETQ. Trimming took 0 bases from V and 0 from J, leaving 9 bases between them. CDR3 size: 15 residues.

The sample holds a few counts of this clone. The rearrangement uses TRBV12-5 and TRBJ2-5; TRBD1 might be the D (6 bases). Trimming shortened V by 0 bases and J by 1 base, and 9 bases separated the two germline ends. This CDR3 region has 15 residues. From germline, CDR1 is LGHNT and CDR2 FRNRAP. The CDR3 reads CASGLVEGVQETQYF. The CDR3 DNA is TGTGCTAGTGGTTTGGTAGAGGGGGTCCAAGAGACCCAGTACTTC.